Reported below is one T cell receptor beta chain. Antigen unknown. Using a J-beta primer mix together with a sample-barcoded 5' primer, a second PCR was run for about 7 to 12 cycles. The template-switch adaptor, which had 12 random nucleotides, put a tag on each cDNA molecule. TCRdb ran MiXCR on the 5' RACE reads and lists one entry per CDR3 protein. The sample holds roughly 1.9 million distinct CDR3 sequences, about two fifths seen once. This entry belongs to a study of blood T cells in healthy people across ages. Study results and limitations: Unsorted PBMCs prevented conclusive naive versus antigen-experienced comparison.

Each individual donor underwent a draw of roughly 10 milliliters of peripheral blood. Samples each yielded at least 6 micrograms of total RNA. The TCR sequence derives from a human donor in good health. Sequencing input: blood.

As DNA, the CDR3 is TGCGCCAGCATGATCCGGGACAGCTCCTACAATGAGCAGTTCTTC. Its translation: CASMIRDSSYNEQFF. This chain joins TRBV5-1 and TRBJ2-1, with TRBD1 matching 7 bases. CDR1 and CDR2 (germline): SGHRS, YFSETQ. CDR3 length equals 15 residues. The V gene end was trimmed by 6 bases and the J gene end by 0 bases; junction bases not matched to a gene: 6.